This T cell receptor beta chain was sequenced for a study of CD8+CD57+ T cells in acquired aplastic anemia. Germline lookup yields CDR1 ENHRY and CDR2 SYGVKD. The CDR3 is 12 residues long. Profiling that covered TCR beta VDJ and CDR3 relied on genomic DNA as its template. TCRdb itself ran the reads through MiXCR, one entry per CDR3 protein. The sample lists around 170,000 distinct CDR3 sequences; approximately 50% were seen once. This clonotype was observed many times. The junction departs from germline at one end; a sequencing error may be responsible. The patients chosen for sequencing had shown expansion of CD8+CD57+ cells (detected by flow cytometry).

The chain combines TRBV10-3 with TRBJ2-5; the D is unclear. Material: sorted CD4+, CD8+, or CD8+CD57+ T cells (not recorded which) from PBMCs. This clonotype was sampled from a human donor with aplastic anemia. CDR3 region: CAIGREQEAQYF. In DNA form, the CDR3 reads TGTGCCATTGGGCGAGAGCAAGAGGCCCAGTACTTC.